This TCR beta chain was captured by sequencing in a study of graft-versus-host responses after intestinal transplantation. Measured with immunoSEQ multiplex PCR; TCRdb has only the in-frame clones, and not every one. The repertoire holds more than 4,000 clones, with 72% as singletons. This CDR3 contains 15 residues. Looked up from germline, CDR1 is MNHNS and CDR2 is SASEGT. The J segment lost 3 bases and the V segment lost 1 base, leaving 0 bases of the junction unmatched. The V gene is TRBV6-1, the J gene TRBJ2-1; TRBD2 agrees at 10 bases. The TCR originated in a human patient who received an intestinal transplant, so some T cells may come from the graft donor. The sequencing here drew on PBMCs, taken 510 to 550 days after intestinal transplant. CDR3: CASSEGLAGYNEQFF. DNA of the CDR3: TGTGCCAGCAGTGAAGGACTAGCGGGCTACAATGAGCAGTTCTTC.